This TCR beta chain was observed in a study of OX40 agonist ivuxolimab in advanced cancers. The CDR3 runs to 16 residues. Trimming pared 0 bases from V and 1 base from J, leaving 13 bases between. Germline-derived CDR1 and CDR2 are SGHTS and YDEGEE. Only in-frame clones appear in the TCRdb table, and some are missing; sequencing was by immunoSEQ multiplex PCR. In the table there are approximately 74,000 clones, around 90% of which are singletons. General study results and limits: Among the lowest peripheral clonal expansion occurred in 0.1-3.0 mg/kg partial responders.

Of note for this clone: Its antigen is currently unknown.

The source is an adult with an advanced solid tumor such as melanoma, head and neck, liver or kidney cancer. Sequences were derived from CD4+ or CD8+ T cells sorted from blood, sampled in a trial of the OX40 agonist ivuxolimab. The rearrangement links TRBV5-8 to TRBJ2-5, with D tentatively TRBD1 (5 bases). CDR3 region: CASSLAPRAVQETQYF. The CDR3 coding sequence is TGTGCCAGCAGCTTGGCCCCCAGGGCCGTCCAAGAGACCCAGTACTTC.